These 19 T cell receptor beta chains came from one sample sequenced in a study of T cells in localized non-small cell lung cancer. Sequencing used immunoSEQ multiplex PCR; TCRdb keeps in-frame clones, though not all of them. The sample holds roughly 67,000 clones, roughly 86% seen once. Sequences were derived from peripheral blood, sampled before any cancer treatment. All receptors derive from a female donor older than 55 with stage I lung adenocarcinoma.

V is TRBV7-2 and J is TRBJ1-2; 7 positions match TRBD1. Germline V gene sequence: CDR1 SGHTA, CDR2 FQGNSA. Trimming at V came to 5 bases and at J to 4 bases, leaving 7 bases not matched to a gene. The CDR3 is made up of 14 amino acids. The CDR3 spells CASSPRTGLYGYTF. The CDR3 DNA reads TGTGCCAGCAGCCCACGGACAGGTCTCTATGGCTACACCTTC.

The chain links TRBV11-2 to TRBJ1-5; 8 bases match TRBD1. The V gene's germline CDR1 is SGHAT and CDR2 FQNNGV. The J segment lost 7 bases and the V segment lost 5 bases, leaving 7 bases of the junction unmatched. CDR3 size: 14 residues. The CDR3 region has the DNA TGTGCCAGCAGCCCAGGGACAGGACCCCAGCCCCAGCATTTT. It yields the protein CASSPGTGPQPQHF.

The V and J genes are TRBV25-1 and TRBJ1-1; 7 bases align to TRBD1. Germline loops: CDR1 MGHDK, CDR2 SYGVNS. J gave up 4 bases and V 6 bases, and 8 bases lay outside the gene matches. The CDR3 extends over 14 amino acids. As DNA, the CDR3 is TGTGCCAGCAGACGAGGGGGCATGGGCACTGAAGCTTTCTTT. Translation gives CASRRGGMGTEAFF.

This chain uses TRBV9 with TRBJ1-5, with D uncertain. V gave up 0 bases and J gave up 1 base, with 20 bases separating them. This CDR3 region has 19 residues. Germline V gene lookup returns CDR1 SGDLS and CDR2 YYNGEE. For the CDR3, the DNA is TGTGCCAGCAGCGTAGGACGAGGGTGGTGGCAGACCAGCAATCAGCCCCAGCATTTT. Translated: CASSVGRGWWQTSNQPQHF.

The chain links TRBV2 to TRBJ2-4; a weak D match, TRBD2 (6 bases). The CDR3 extends over 16 amino acids. Between the trimmed V and J ends, which lost 5 bases and 0 bases, there was a span of 14 bases. Per germline, CDR1 SNHLY and CDR2 FYNNEI. The CDR3: CASSLAVELAKNIQYF. DNA of the CDR3: TGTGCCAGCAGTTTAGCGGTGGAGTTAGCCAAAAACATTCAGTACTTC.

This chain connects TRBV6-5 to TRBJ1-5; 8 positions match TRBD1. Losses at the gene ends were 2 bases for V and 7 bases for J; bases not matched to a gene: 1. The CDR3 covers 13 residues. Germline values: CDR1 MNHEY, CDR2 SVGAGI. The CDR3 spells CASSYAGGQPQHF. The CDR3 DNA is TGTGCCAGCAGTTACGCAGGGGGCCAGCCCCAGCATTTT.

This clone was counted once. The V gene is TRBV6-6, the J gene TRBJ2-7; TRBD2 aligns across 11 bases. Trimming removed 6 bases from V and 0 bases from J; junction bases left unmatched: 4. The CDR3 is 15 residues long. The germline V gene encodes CDR1 MNHNY and CDR2 SVGAGI (reference sequence). CDR3 sequence (DNA): TGTGCCAGCAGCCTACTAGCGGGAGTCTCCTACGAGCAGTACTTC. Protein sequence: CASSLLAGVSYEQYF.

The V gene is TRBV12-5, the J gene TRBJ1-3; TRBD1 matches at 7 bases. Germline values: CDR1 LGHNT, CDR2 FRNRAP. V shed 1 base and J 0 bases; nucleotides not matched to a gene: 6. The CDR3 spans 17 residues. The CDR3 nucleotides read TGTGCTAGTGGTTTGGGGCGGGACAGATCCTCTGGAAACACCATATATTTT. Translating gives CASGLGRDRSSGNTIYF.

The chain combines TRBV5-1 with TRBJ2-7, with 10 bases that match TRBD2. CDR1 SGHRS and CDR2 YFSETQ come from the germline V gene. The CDR3 consists of 20 residues. Trimming took 0 bases from V and 5 from J; bases not matched to a gene: 20. CDR3 nucleotides: TGCGCCAGCAGCTTGGTTTTAATCGTAGCGGGAGGCGGTCGAGCGGACGAGCAGTACTTC. It is translated as CASSLVLIVAGGGRADEQYF.

The chain joins TRBV5-5 to TRBJ2-5; TRBD2 matches 7 bases. Trimming took 4 bases from V and 2 from J; bases not matched to a gene: 5. CDR1 is SGHKS and CDR2 is YYEKEE in the germline V gene (reference sequence). This CDR3 spans 14 amino acids. The CDR3 DNA reads TGTGCCAGCAGCCTACTAGCGTCTCAAGAGACCCAGTACTTC. Translating gives CASSLLASQETQYF. Looking up the rest from reference TRBV5-5 and TRBJ2-5 gives the full variable domain: DAGVTQSPTHLIKTRGQQVTLRCSPISGHKSVSWYQQVLGQGPQFIFQYYEKEERGRGNFPDRFSARQFPNYSSELNVNALLLGDSALYLCASSLLASQETQYFGPGTRLLVL.

V is TRBV2 and J is TRBJ1-2, with 7 bases that match TRBD1. Germline V gene sequence: CDR1 SNHLY, CDR2 FYNNEI. The CDR3 is made up of 14 amino acids. J gave up 8 bases and V 2 bases, and 8 bases lay outside the gene matches. The CDR3 DNA reads as TGTGCCAGCAGTGAAAGGGGACAGACTGTGGGCTACACCTTC. It yields the protein CASSERGQTVGYTF.

This clone has just one count. V usage is TRBV10-2 and J usage is TRBJ1-2; 10 nucleotides align to TRBD1. The V gene's germline CDR1 is WSHSY and CDR2 SAAADI. The CDR3 has 13 residues. The V gene end was trimmed by 2 bases and the J gene end by 8 bases; junction bases not matched to a gene: 2. CDR3 amino acids: CASSEGTGEGYTF. In DNA form, the CDR3 reads TGCGCCAGCAGTGAGGGGACAGGGGAAGGCTACACCTTC.

The rearrangement joins TRBV7-8 to TRBJ2-7; either TRBD1 or TRBD2 may supply D (6 bases each). Germline V gene data show CDR1 as SGHVS and CDR2 as FQNEAQ. The V and J ends lost 4 bases and 2 bases respectively, with 18 bases between them. This CDR3 has 16 amino acids. CDR3 protein: CASSSGGRPEPYEQYF. Here the CDR3 DNA reads TGTGCCAGCAGCTCTGGGGGGCGGCCCGAACCCTACGAGCAGTACTTC.

In its sample, this clone was seen a few times. The chain combines TRBV10-1 with TRBJ2-3; D is perhaps TRBD2 (5 bases). Germline V lookup: CDR1 WNHNN, CDR2 SYGVQD (reference sequence). V was clipped by 3 bases and J by 2 bases, with 15 bases between them. The CDR3 has 16 residues. CDR3 region: CASSDRIRGSTDTQYF. The CDR3, as DNA: TGCGCCAGCAGTGATCGGATCCGAGGGTCCACAGATACGCAGTATTTT.

Here the CDR3 reads CASSRDRGGGYTF. The CDR3 DNA reads as TGCGCCAGCAGTCGGGACAGGGGAGGCGGCTACACCTTC. V gene TRBV5-1 combines with J gene TRBJ1-2; 10 nucleotides align to TRBD1. CDR1 and CDR2 from the germline V gene are SGHRS and YFSETQ. This CDR3 is 13 amino acids long. V dropped 5 bases and J dropped 8; count of bases not matched to a gene: 6.

Turning to this clone: The sample has other DNA sequences that encode this CDR3 too. The chain links TRBV5-1 to TRBJ2-3; D is possibly TRBD2 (5 bases). The V end lost 4 bases, the J end lost 6 bases, and 18 bases lay between the germline ends. The germline V gene has CDR1 SGHRS and CDR2 YFSETQ. This CDR3 region has 15 residues. CDR3 DNA sequence: TGCGCCAGCAGCCCCAGACCGGGGAATTCGGATACGCAGTATTTT. It encodes CASSPRPGNSDTQYF.

This chain uses TRBV19 with TRBJ2-5, with 14 bases aligning to TRBD2. The CDR3 has 16 residues. From germline, CDR1 is LNHDA and CDR2 SQIVND (reference sequence). After removal of 6 bases from V and 3 bases from J, the junction contained 6 bases not matched to a gene. CDR3 protein: CASSWTSGGLKETQYF. As DNA, the CDR3 is TGTGCCAGTAGCTGGACTAGCGGGGGGCTAAAAGAGACCCAGTACTTC.

The table lists this clone with a count of one. This chain uses TRBV5-6 with TRBJ1-4; 7 nucleotides line up with TRBD1. The CDR3 sequence is 14 residues long. V shed 4 bases, J shed 7 bases, and the junction held 7 bases outside the gene matches. The germline V gene has CDR1 SGHDT and CDR2 YYEEEE. For the CDR3, the DNA is TGTGCCAGCAGCCCAGGGGGGTTTGGTGAAAAACTGTTTTTT. It translates to CASSPGGFGEKLFF.

The V call is TRBV7-6, the J call TRBJ2-1; possibly TRBD1 or TRBD2 for D (5 bases each). The CDR3 is 13 residues long. Germline CDR1 and CDR2: SGHVS and FNYEAQ. Trimming took 4 bases from V and 12 from J, leaving 16 bases between them. The CDR3 here is CASSSSPTVGQFF. The CDR3 DNA follows: TGTGCCAGCAGCTCTAGCCCGACAGTTGGGCAGTTCTTC.